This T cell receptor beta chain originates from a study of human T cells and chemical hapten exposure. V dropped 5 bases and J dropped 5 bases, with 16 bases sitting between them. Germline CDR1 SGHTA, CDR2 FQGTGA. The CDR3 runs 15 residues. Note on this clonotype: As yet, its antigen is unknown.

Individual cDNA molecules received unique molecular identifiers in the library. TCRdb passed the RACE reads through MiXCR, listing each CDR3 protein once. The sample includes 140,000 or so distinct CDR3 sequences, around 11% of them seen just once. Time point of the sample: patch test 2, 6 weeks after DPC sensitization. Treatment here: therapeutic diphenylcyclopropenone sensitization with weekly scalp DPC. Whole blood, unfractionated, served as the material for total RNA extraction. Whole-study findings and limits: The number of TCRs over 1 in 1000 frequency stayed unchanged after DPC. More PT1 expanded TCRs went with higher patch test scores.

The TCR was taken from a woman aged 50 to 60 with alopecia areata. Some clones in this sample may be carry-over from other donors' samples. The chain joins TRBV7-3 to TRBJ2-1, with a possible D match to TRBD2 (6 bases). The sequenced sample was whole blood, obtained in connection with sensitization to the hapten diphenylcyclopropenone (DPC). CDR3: CASSRGESGNNEQFF. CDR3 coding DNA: TGTGCCAGCAGCCGCGGGGAGTCTGGGAACAATGAGCAGTTCTTC.